A selection of T cell receptor beta chains follows, all from one sample in a study of CD8+ T cells in alopecia areata. Generated by immunoSEQ multiplex PCR, the TCRdb table keeps only in-frame clones and is missing some. The data show 160,000 or so clones, with around 50% seen just once and roughly a fifth held by the top ten. This material consisted of CD8+ T cells sorted from blood, taken at week 0. These receptors originate from a human donor with alopecia areata. Each CDR3 is given with its conserved first and last residue. D genes are given only for firm matches. A row's size may be missing; if present it is once, few, many or a size class.

D gene | J gene | clone size | V gene | CDR3 DNA | CDR3 protein
TRBD1 | TRBJ1-5 | NA | TRBV15 | TGTGCCACCAGCATCGACAGGGTCAATCAGCCCCAGCATTTT | CATSIDRVNQPQHF
NA | TRBJ2-5 | NA | TRBV11-1 | TGTGCCAGCAGCTTAGACGGGGAAGAGACCCAGTACTTC | CASSLDGEETQYF
NA | TRBJ2-3 | NA | TRBV7-9 | TGTGCCAGCAGCCCGGGGGCGGCTAGCACAGATACGCAGTATTTT | CASSPGAASTDTQYF
NA | TRBJ1-1 | NA | TRBV7-9 | TGTGCCAGCAGCTTGACAGGTGGGACTGAAGCTTTCTTT | CASSLTGGTEAFF
NA | TRBJ2-7 | NA | TRBV4-2 | TGTGCCAGCAGCCAAGGCTCCGGGGCCTACGAGCAGTACTTC | CASSQGSGAYEQYF
NA | TRBJ2-5 | NA | TRBV25-1 | TGTGCCAGCAGTTTGGCAGCACAAGAGACCCAGTACTTC | CASSLAAQETQYF
NA | TRBJ2-6 | few | TRBV6-4 | TGTGCCAGCAGTGACTCACTCTCTGGGGCCAACGTCCTGACTTTC | CASSDSLSGANVLTF
NA | TRBJ2-7 | NA | TRBV30 | TGTGCCTGGAGTCCGGGGGGCTCATACGAGCAGTACTTC | CAWSPGGSYEQYF
TRBD1 | TRBJ2-2 | once | TRBV7-6 | TGTGCCAGCAGGTTACGGACAGGGAGCGACACCGGGGAGCTGTTTTTT | CASRLRTGSDTGELFF
NA | TRBJ1-5 | NA | TRBV2 | TGTGCCAGCAGGGGCTTCGGCATAGAGCCCCAGCATTTT | CASRGFGIEPQHF
NA | TRBJ2-4 | NA | TRBV5-4 | TGTGCCAGCAGCTTGAAGAGGGAAACCAAAAACATTCAGTACTTC | CASSLKRETKNIQYF
NA | TRBJ2-7 | NA | TRBV4-3 | TGCGCCAGCAGCCAAGGTCCAGACGGTACCTACGAGCAGTACTTC | CASSQGPDGTYEQYF
NA | TRBJ2-7 | NA | TRBV30 | TGTGCCTGGATGGGCTCAACCTCCTACGAGCAGTACTTC | CAWMGSTSYEQYF
TRBD2 | TRBJ2-7 | few | TRBV7-7 | TGTGCCAGCAGCTTAGGGTCGGGAGGTACCTACGAGCAGTACTTC | CASSLGSGGTYEQYF
NA | TRBJ1-1 | NA | TRBV4-1 | TGCGCCAGCAGCCAGGAGTTGAACACTGAAGCTTTCTTT | CASSQELNTEAFF
NA | TRBJ1-1 | few | TRBV7-9 | TGTGCCAGCAGCGCCCAGACTCTAAAGAGCACTGAAGCTTTCTTT | CASSAQTLKSTEAFF
NA | TRBJ1-2 | NA | TRBV30 | TGTGCCTGGAGACCGAGAGGAGCCGGGTATGGCTACACCTTC | CAWRPRGAGYGYTF
TRBD1 | TRBJ2-7 | NA | TRBV29-1 | TGCAGCGTTAGGGACAGGGGCTCCTACGAGCAGTACTTC | CSVRDRGSYEQYF
NA | TRBJ1-6 | NA | TRBV9 | TGTGCCAGCAGCGTAGAGGACAGTAATTCACCCCTCCACTTT | CASSVEDSNSPLHF
NA | TRBJ2-3 | once | TRBV7-9 | TGTGCCAGCAGCCAGGGATCAGATACGCAGTATTTT | CASSQGSDTQYF
NA | TRBJ2-7 | NA | TRBV29-1 | TGCAGCGTTGCCGGGACGGCGAGCTCCTACGAGCAGTACTTC | CSVAGTASSYEQYF
NA | TRBJ2-3 | NA | TRBV7-9 | TGTGCCAGCAGCCTCGAAGTCTCAGATACGCAGTATTTT | CASSLEVSDTQYF